A single sample is the source of the 23 T cell receptor beta chains below, sequenced in a study of T-cell reconstitution after alpha-beta-depleted transplantation in children. As it was prepared, the TCRbeta library received unique molecular identifiers. One entry per CDR3 protein, called by TCRdb with MiXCR from the PCR reads. The table includes roughly 110,000 distinct CDR3 sequences, 10% detected once. The sequenced sample was PBMCs, obtained before TCRalphabeta/CD19-depleted stem cell transplant. These receptor sequences come from a boy aged 2-15 years with acute lymphoblastic leukemia, due to receive a stem cell transplant.

This chain links TRBV4-2 with TRBJ2-5, with 9 bases aligning to TRBD1. This CDR3 is built from 17 residues. The germline V gene has CDR1 LGHNA and CDR2 YNFKEQ. The ends lost 3 bases at V and 0 bases at J; junction bases unmatched: 8. The CDR3 DNA follows: TGTGCCAGCAGCCAGGGGACAGGGCAAGTCTACCAAGAGACCCAGTACTTC. This codes for CASSQGTGQVYQETQYF.

This clonotype was seen more than once but under ten times. V and J are TRBV4-1 and TRBJ2-7; the match to TRBD2 covers 10 bases. Per germline, CDR1 MGHRA and CDR2 YSYEKL. The junction had 9 bases not matched to a gene; V was cut back by 0 bases and J by 7 bases. CDR3 size: 16 residues. CDR3 protein: CASSQDEDSGRFEQYF. CDR3 bases: TGCGCCAGCAGCCAAGATGAGGATAGCGGGAGGTTTGAGCAGTACTTC.

The table lists this clonotype with many counts. J is TRBJ2-1 and V is TRBV6-1, with D hard to call. CDR3 length: 13 residues. CDR1 and CDR2 from the germline V gene are MNHNS and SASEGT. Trimming took off 5 bases at V and 9 bases at J, with 14 bases between the two ends. CDR3 sequence: CASSPSSRSEQFF. The CDR3 DNA reads as TGTGCCAGCAGTCCCTCTTCCAGGAGTGAGCAGTTCTTC.

V is TRBV19 and J is TRBJ2-5, with TRBD2 identical over 10 bases. Germline CDR1 and CDR2: LNHDA and SQIVND (reference sequence). V lost 2 bases, J lost 5 bases, and 11 bases stayed unmatched. The CDR3 has 17 residues. CDR3 sequence: CASSIRSSGRAEETQYF. In nucleotides, the CDR3 is TGTGCCAGTAGTATAAGGTCCAGCGGGAGGGCCGAGGAGACCCAGTACTTC.

The chain uses TRBV20-1 and TRBJ2-4; D gene unclear. The V end lost 1 base, the J end lost 0 bases, and 10 bases lay between the germline ends. The CDR3 is made up of 15 amino acids. Per germline, CDR1 DFQATT and CDR2 SNEGSKA (reference sequence). The CDR3 nucleotides read TGCAGTGCTAGAGCCTTAGGGATAGCCAAAAACATTCAGTACTTC. Encoded protein: CSARALGIAKNIQYF.

About this clonotype: One base away lies a much larger clone, so this may be a sequencing read error. This sequence joins TRBV24-1 and TRBJ2-2, with a possible D match to TRBD2 (6 bases). This CDR3 contains 15 residues. Per germline, CDR1 KGHDR and CDR2 SFDVKD. V lost 8 bases, J lost 2 bases, and 14 bases lay in between. The CDR3 protein is CATNSGRENTGELFF. In DNA, the CDR3 is TGTGCCACCAACTCCGGGCGGGAAAACACCGGGGAGCTGTTTTTT.

The table lists this clonotype with many counts. The chain is built from TRBV12-3 or TRBV12-4 and TRBJ1-1; D might be TRBD1 (5 bases). The CDR3 length is 15 residues. Trimming pared 5 bases from V and 5 bases from J, leaving 18 bases between. The CDR3 region has the DNA TGTGCCAGCAGTCCTCGTGGGACGTATGAGACTGAAGCTTTCTTT. It codes for CASSPRGTYETEAFF.

A note on this clonotype: The missing conserved phenylalanine or tryptophan at the end of this CDR3 makes a read error likely. V and J are TRBV18 and TRBJ2-5; TRBD1 might be the D (5 bases). This CDR3 region has 14 residues. Germline lookup yields CDR1 KGHSH and CDR2 LQKENI. Trimming shortened V by 1 base and J by 4 bases, and 10 bases separated the two germline ends. CDR3: CASSPLQGGETQYY. In DNA form, the CDR3 reads TGTGCCAGCTCACCACTCCAGGGCGGAGAGACCCAGTACTAC.

This clonotype has a count of ten or more. The chain links TRBV20-1 to TRBJ2-1; maybe TRBD2 (6 bases). This CDR3 contains 14 residues. The V end lost 1 base, the J end lost 7 bases, and 14 bases lay between the germline ends. The V gene's germline CDR1 is DFQATT and CDR2 SNEGSKA (reference sequence). The CDR3 is CSARGLGLLNEQFF. The DNA of the CDR3 is TGCAGTGCTAGAGGACTAGGATTGTTGAATGAGCAGTTCTTC.

With regard to this clonotype: One end of the junction is discordant with germline, which a read error may explain. This sequence joins TRBV10-3 and TRBJ2-7; the D gene is possibly TRBD1 (6 bases). Germline CDR1 ENHRY, CDR2 SYGVKD. This CDR3 comprises 18 residues. The CDR3 region has the DNA TGTGCCATCAGTGAGTCCAGACAAAGGACAGCGACCTCCTACGAGCGGTACTTC. Translated: CAISESRQRTATSYERYF.

A few counts support this clonotype. The rearrangement joins TRBV6-1 to TRBJ2-6; D is ambiguous. Germline values: CDR1 MNHNS, CDR2 SASEGT. V was shortened by 6 bases and J by 0 bases, with 15 bases between the two germline ends. The CDR3 totals 17 residues. CDR3 nucleotides: TGTGCCAGCAGAAGCGCTGTCAAAGGCTCTGGGGCCAACGTCCTGACTTTC. Translated: CASRSAVKGSGANVLTF.

This clonotype was counted ten times or more. The V and J genes are TRBV10-3 and TRBJ1-1; 9 nucleotides align to TRBD1. Germline V gene data show CDR1 as ENHRY and CDR2 as SYGVKD. V was pared by 5 bases and J by 4 bases, with 11 bases of the junction left unmatched. The CDR3 consists of 16 residues. This chain's CDR3 is CAISQGQGSEATEAFF. The CDR3 DNA reads TGTGCCATCAGTCAGGGACAGGGATCGGAGGCCACTGAAGCTTTCTTT.

Details on this clonotype: It is unclear where the CDR3 begins or ends on the DNA, so no DNA is shown, and the CDR3 is as TCRdb lists it. The chain has TRBV20-1 and TRBJ2-1; the DNA was not used to check the table's D call, TRBD2. Germline assignment: CDR1 DFQATT and CDR2 SNEGSKA (reference sequence). The CDR3 is 15 amino acids in total, end residues counted. CDR3 region: CSTSEVGSSYNEQFF.

This clonotype was seen more than once but under ten times. V and J are TRBV20-1 and TRBJ2-5, with 11 bases matching TRBD1. The CDR3 has 14 amino acids. The trim removed 3 bases at V and 5 bases at J, leaving 5 bases unmatched. Germline-derived CDR1 and CDR2 are DFQATT and SNEGSKA (reference sequence). CDR3 sequence (DNA): TGCAGTGCTAGTGGACAGGGGGCTGGGGAGACCCAGTACTTC. Amino acids: CSASGQGAGETQYF.

Regarding this clonotype: The CDR3 carries no conserved terminal phenylalanine or tryptophan, so it likely arises from a read error. The rearrangement uses TRBV20-1 and TRBJ2-1; TRBD2 matches 11 bases. Germline-derived CDR1 and CDR2 are DFQATT and SNEGSKA (reference sequence). This CDR3 comprises 17 residues. Trimming cost V 2 bases and J 4 bases; bases outside gene matches: 10. CDR3 nucleotide sequence: TGCAGTGCTAGACCGGCTTTCATAGCGGGAGGGTACAATGAGCAGTTCTGC. Its translation is CSARPAFIAGGYNEQFC.

The rearrangement links TRBV7-8 to TRBJ1-5; D is uncertain. CDR3 length: 15 residues. Trimming took 5 bases from V and 3 from J, leaving 14 bases between them. Germline loops: CDR1 SGHVS, CDR2 FQNEAQ. The CDR3 region is CASSPQLVYNQPQHF. The CDR3, as DNA: TGTGCCAGCAGCCCCCAGCTGGTTTACAATCAGCCCCAGCATTTT. Based on the CDR3 plus reference TRBV7-8 and TRBJ1-5, the full variable domain is GAGVSQSPRYKVAKRGQDVALRCDPISGHVSLFWYQQALGQGPEFLTYFQNEAQLDKSGLPSDRFFAERPEGSVSTLKIQRTQQEDSAVYLCASSPQLVYNQPQHFGDGTRLSIL.

This clonotype was counted between two and nine times. This rearrangement joins TRBV6-5 to TRBJ1-2, with TRBD1 identical over 9 bases. This CDR3 contains 16 residues. Germline CDR1 MNHEY, CDR2 SVGAGI. V lost 4 bases to trimming and J lost 7 bases; unmatched junction nucleotides: 13. The CDR3 loop is CASSLSQGAVTRGYTF. In DNA, the CDR3 is TGTGCCAGCAGTTTATCACAGGGGGCGGTTACACGTGGCTACACCTTC.

This clonotype was observed a few times. The V and J genes are TRBV20-1 and TRBJ2-2; 8 bases are shared with TRBD2. Trimming removed 5 bases from V and 4 bases from J; junction bases left unmatched: 6. This CDR3 is 14 amino acids long. CDR1 is DFQATT, CDR2 SNEGSKA, per germline (reference sequence). CDR3 amino acids: CSARSGKVTGELFF. Written as DNA, the CDR3 is TGCAGTGCTCGTAGCGGGAAGGTCACCGGGGAGCTGTTTTTT.

This clonotype was picked up a small number of times. V is TRBV2 and J is TRBJ1-4, with TRBD1 matching 7 bases. The trim removed 4 bases at V and 6 bases at J, leaving 8 bases unmatched. This CDR3 has 15 amino acids. The germline CDR1 and CDR2 sequences are SNHLY and FYNNEI. The chain's CDR3 is CASSGLRQGDEKLFF. DNA for the CDR3: TGTGCCAGCAGTGGGCTGCGTCAGGGGGATGAAAAACTGTTTTTT.

This clonotype was seen many times. The V call is TRBV5-1, the J call TRBJ2-2; 10 bases are shared with TRBD2. The CDR3 length is 17 residues. The germline CDR1 and CDR2 sequences are SGHRS and YFSETQ. The J segment lost 0 bases and the V segment lost 3 bases, leaving 5 bases of the junction unmatched. The CDR3 DNA follows: TGCGCCAGCAGCTGGTCTAGCGGGAGCCCGAACACCGGGGAGCTGTTTTTT. It encodes CASSWSSGSPNTGELFF.

This clonotype was seen only a few times. The chain uses TRBV5-5 and TRBJ1-1; D gene uncertain. This CDR3 is 14 amino acids long. V lost 3 bases to trimming and J lost 0 bases, with 9 bases between them. The germline gives CDR1 SGHKS, CDR2 YYEKEE (reference sequence). CDR3 sequence reads: CASSSQAVNTEAFF. The CDR3 DNA follows: TGTGCCAGCAGCTCCCAAGCAGTGAACACTGAAGCTTTCTTT.

This clonotype came up many times. In DNA form, the CDR3 reads TGTGCCAGCAGCTTAACATGGCAGGCGAATGAGCAGTTCTTC. Its protein product is CASSLTWQANEQFF. V gene TRBV7-3 combines with J gene TRBJ2-1; no clear D gene. Per the germline V gene, CDR1 is SGHTA and CDR2 is FQGTGA. Trimming left V 0 bases short and J 7 bases short, with 10 bases between. The CDR3 runs 14 residues.

This clonotype was seen only a few times. This chain joins TRBV2 and TRBJ2-1; D unresolved. V gave up 5 bases and J gave up 7 bases, with 18 bases separating them. This CDR3 has 15 amino acids. Germline V lookup: CDR1 SNHLY, CDR2 FYNNEI. The CDR3 region is CASSHTLGLGNEQFF. The CDR3 DNA follows: TGTGCCAGCAGTCATACCCTAGGTCTGGGTAATGAGCAGTTCTTC.